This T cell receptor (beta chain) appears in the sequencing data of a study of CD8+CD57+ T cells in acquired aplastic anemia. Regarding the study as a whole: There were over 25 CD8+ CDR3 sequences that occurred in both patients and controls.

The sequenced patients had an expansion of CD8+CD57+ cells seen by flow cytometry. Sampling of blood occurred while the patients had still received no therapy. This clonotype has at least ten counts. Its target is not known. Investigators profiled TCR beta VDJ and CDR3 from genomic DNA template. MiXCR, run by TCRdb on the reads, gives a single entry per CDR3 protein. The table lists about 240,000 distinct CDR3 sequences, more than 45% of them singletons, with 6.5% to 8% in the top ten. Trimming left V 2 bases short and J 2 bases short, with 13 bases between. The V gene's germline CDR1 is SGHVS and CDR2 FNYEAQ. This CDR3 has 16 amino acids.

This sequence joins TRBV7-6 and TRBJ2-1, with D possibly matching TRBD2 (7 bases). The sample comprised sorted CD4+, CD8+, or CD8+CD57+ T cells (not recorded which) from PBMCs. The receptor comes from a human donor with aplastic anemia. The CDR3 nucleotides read TGTGCCAGCAGCTTATCGGTCGGGGGGCCCTACAATGAGCAGTTCTTC. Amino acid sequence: CASSLSVGGPYNEQFF.